This TCR beta chain was profiled in a study of T cell responses to AZD1222 COVID-19 vaccine. Study in general: Second-dose schedules of about 4 or about 12 weeks were combined. Points from the study as a whole: The donor cohort was predominantly white British with a female majority, and clonal diversity may have been underestimated.

Per germline, CDR1 ENHRY and CDR2 SYGVKD. The CDR3 is 13 residues long. J lost 2 bases, V lost 4 bases, and 2 bases had no gene match. This clone occurred a few times. The target antigen is unknown. Using immunoSEQ multiplex PCR, the repertoire was profiled, and TCRdb retains in-frame clones only, with some absent. The sample lists around 180,000 clones, almost 95% occurring once. The TCR sequence derives from an adult in good health. Specimen: peripheral blood, collected on day 0 of AZD1222 vaccination. V gene TRBV10-3 combines with J gene TRBJ2-7; 7 nucleotides match TRBD1. CDR3 bases: TGTGCCATCAGTGTACAGGGGACCTACGAGCAGTACTTC. Amino acids: CAISVQGTYEQYF.